This T cell receptor (beta chain) was captured in a study of cytomegalovirus exposure and HLA in healthy donors (dated by TCRdb to between 2016 and 2019). Study-wide context: An earlier analysis of approximately 590 of the donors reported approximately 290 Gb of sequence data and around 110 million unique TCR beta sequences from 150 million to 200 million T cells. An early release that covered approximately 600 HLA-typed donors contained about 300 gigabases of sequencing data and 65 million to 100 million unique TCR sequences. Of the 300 to 450 genotyped donors, 65% to 90% were placed in the genetic ancestry cluster associated with self-reported Caucasian donors. The study aimed to test whether cataloging public T cell receptors could reveal signatures of past pathogen exposure. The study used immunosequencing to profile the T cell repertoires of about 670 subjects and linked those repertoires to cytomegalovirus serostatus. Besides the first cohort of more than 650 subjects, a separate validation cohort made up of over 100 different subjects was used. High-throughput TCR immunosequencing, statistical association of individual TCRs with disease status, and machine learning were combined to predict cytomegalovirus infection status. A later analysis re-analyzed previously published TCR beta repertoires from 500 to 700 donors and added high-resolution HLA genotyping to study TCR occurrence patterns. The later analysis used no new phenotypic data to find candidate immune exposures, relying instead on TCR beta sequences and their occurrence across donors. To decide whether each TCR beta V gene segment behaved as functional or pseudogenic, an earlier analysis of 587 of the donors relied on high-throughput TCR beta sequencing. Alongside the repertoire data, information on donor age, sex, ethnicity and CMV serostatus was compiled. A later genetic analysis used genome-wide SNP genotypes for about 60% of the roughly 700 donors, treating that subset as a discovery cohort. Every discovery cohort repertoire had been produced on one sequencing platform. HLA typing covered class I and class II loci at four-digit resolution. The number of donors typed differed by locus, with about 620-630 for A, B, C, DRB1 and DQB1, roughly 520 for DQA1, over 600 for DPA1, and 472 for DPB1. Roughly 5 DR-DQ haplotypes were handled as single units for association and clustering, since linkage in the cohort was strong. On average, roughly 250,000 unique TCR beta nucleotide sequences were sequenced per donor among about 400 genotyped donors of the cohort, with about 19% of those sequences being non-productive. The study at large found these results: Three of the identified cytomegalovirus-associated TCR beta chains were confirmed in vitro to be specific for cytomegalovirus antigens. According to a later analysis, TCR association rates differed among HLA loci, with DRB1 alleles showing the most associated TCRs and HLA-C alleles showing the fewest. Most CMV-associated TCR beta chains appeared to be HLA-restricted in a later analysis, and the HLA associations seemed to be driven largely by CMV exposure. A later analysis associated about 17,000 TCR beta sequences with specific HLA alleles at a false discovery rate of 0.05. The authors suggested that the approach could potentially be generalized to other disease states and immunological phenotypes. In an earlier analysis of 587 of the donors, most TCR beta V segments appeared in productive rearrangements about 87% or about 30% of the time, broadly matching IMGT annotations. A further reported finding was that TCR beta sequences accurately predicted the HLA-A and HLA-B alleles for most subjects in the first cohort. Immune exposure information for the cohort was limited to CMV serostatus. Because counts were too low, 15 or so rarely observed V segments, including chromosome 9 orphons, were excluded from the earlier analysis of several hundred of the donors. Presence/absence analyses assumed roughly uniform sequencing depth across donors, an assumption that may not hold. Because some donors lacked HLA typing at each locus, the association tests relied only on the typed subset. Several of the top co-occurrence clusters appeared to be linked to parvovirus B19, influenza, CMV and Epstein-Barr virus, according to a later analysis. The cohort was sequenced for TCR beta chains only, and without alpha or paired-chain data the features that could be detected were limited. Correlated functional status among segregating V segments might reflect linkage disequilibrium, but an unknown experimental factor could not be ruled out. A later genetic analysis associated a missense DCLRE1C variant with V-gene and J-gene trimming of TCR beta chains, and an independent cohort replicated the association. A later analysis found that HLA-associated TCR beta chains were more clonally expanded and had lower generation probabilities than equally common non-associated chains. While some public TCRs were present in many individuals, most TCR sequences turned up only very rarely across donors. Compared with the approximately 710-donor mean, donors in an Asian-associated ancestry cluster had fewer N-insertions in productive TCRs, according to a later genetic analysis. The study gave a list of under 200 TCR beta chains associated with cytomegalovirus. The sequencing pipeline was judged likely to have produced a cluster of highly shared sequence variants as a technical artifact. The classifier was reported to diagnose cytomegalovirus status with high specificity and sensitivity in both the original and validation cohorts. Assigning TCR associations to individual alleles was difficult when HLA alleles, especially DR and DQ, strongly co-occurred.

Library preparation employed the immunoSEQ multiplex PCR assay. For the multiplex PCR, a mixture combining 60 forward primers for TCR Vbeta segments and 13 reverse primers for TCR Jbeta segments was used. The CDR3 region of rearranged TCR beta genes was amplified from genomic DNA by a multiplex PCR assay. On the Illumina HiSeq System, the amplified TCR beta libraries were sequenced as 87-base-pair reads. The authors' analysis ran thus. A later analysis tallied 80 million to 95 million unique TCR beta chains across the 666 repertoires, and around 12 million of those chains were shared by two or more donors. To remove PCR and sequencing errors, raw reads were error-corrected and collapsed into unique sequences using a nearest-neighbor algorithm that merged closely related sequences. Alignment of CDR3 sequences to IMGT reference sequences was used to assign V, D and J gene segments. Each retained sequence needed at least a six-nucleotide match to both a V gene segment and a J gene segment. A rearrangement was called productive if the CDR3 had no stop codons and remained in frame with V and J, and every other rearrangement was called non-productive. CDR3 was defined by IMGT convention, running from the second conserved V-encoded cysteine to the conserved J-encoded phenylalanine. Sequences without an unambiguous match to a single V gene segment were excluded from the earlier analysis of about 640 of the donors. In an earlier analysis of some 590 of the donors, a V segment was called functional when productive rearrangements were above 56.7%, and segregating when the standard deviation between donors exceeded 5%. A statistical classification framework was built for diagnosing cytomegalovirus status from the catalog of TCR beta chain sequences. In a later analysis, TCR nucleotide sequences were compared against IMGT/GENE-DB human TR gene sequences so that V and J genes could be assigned. In a later analysis, CDR3 sequences and most-parsimonious VDJ recombination scenarios were assigned using the TCRdist pipeline. In a later analysis, every TCR beta chain was defined by the combination of its CDR3 amino acid sequence and its V-gene family, and reads without a unique V-gene family were dropped. A later analysis removed 592 highly shared, low-generation-probability nucleotide sequences to deal with suspected cross-contamination and a sequencing artifact. A later analysis calculated a clonal expansion index for each public chain from normalized within-repertoire ranks of inferred template counts. A later analysis computed generation probabilities with a VDJ recombination model fitted to out-of-frame rearrangements, and checked the results against IGoR. A later analysis scored TCR-TCR, TCR-HLA and TCR-CMV co-occurrence with hypergeometric tests, applying a repertoire-size bias correction to TCR pairs. A later analysis estimated false discovery rates by permuting HLA or CMV assignments 20 times. In a later analysis, co-occurring TCRs were grouped with DBSCAN, and TCRdist sequence similarity was added when clustering was performed within HLA-allele-positive subsets. Repertoires with fewer than 30,000 or more than 120,000 public chains were left out of co-occurrence clustering, as were five repertoires with anomalous nucleotide sharing. TCRdb carries this immuneACCESS record with in-frame sequences only. Its versions omit some clonotypes, under half of them owing to an unresolved V gene in the studies checked, with the rest unexplained. V and J calls and clone size follow that table, whereas D and trimming were derived from the DNA. This sample has roughly 180,000 clones in its table, and 78% of those were observed once. 5% to 6% of the sample goes to the ten largest clones.

The cohort consisted of 666 healthy bone marrow donors. All cohort members were sampled while nominally healthy, although unrecorded immune exposures were likely present. The donor was CMV seropositive and was included in the group of 250 to 350 seropositive cohort members. A peripheral blood sample was collected from each donor, and TCR beta sequencing was performed on peripheral blood mononuclear cells. The Qiagen DNeasy Blood Extraction Kit was used to extract genomic DNA from the blood cell samples. Of note for this clone: Its target antigen remains unknown. Per-base qualities were not stored, and no clone one base away is much larger.

The sample consisted of PBMCs. This clonotype was obtained from a woman aged 25 to 39 in good health and CMV-seropositive.

The sequenced DNA: TGCGCCAGTTTGGGGTTCGCGGGGGAAAGCTCCTACAATGAGCAGTTCTTC. The translation is CASLGFAGESSYNEQFF. The sequence is built from TRBV23-1 and TRBJ2-1; 7 bases in between match TRBD2. TRBV23-1 is identified as an open reading frame with a role that is uncertain. There are 17 amino acids in the CDR3, from cysteine to phenylalanine inclusive. The DNA shown is the 51-base CDR3, in frame from base 1. The germline V end is reduced by 9 bases and the J end by 0 bases; junction bases left unmatched: 14.